The rows below give T cell receptor beta chains drawn from one sample of a study of blood T cell repertoires in COVID-19. This table comes from immunoSEQ multiplex PCR, and its TCRdb copy is limited to in-frame clones, with some not included. The table shows over 8,500 clones, with approximately 84% occurring only once. The sequenced sample was peripheral blood. Receptors were obtained from a man over 45 with active COVID-19. Each CDR3 is given with its conserved first and last residue. Fields, in order: V gene, J gene, clone size, D gene, CDR3 DNA, CDR3 protein. A D gene is named only where the DNA matches it firmly. Clone size is not always given. Where it is, it says once, few, many or a class for expanded clones.

TRBV16	TRBJ1-2	once	NA	TGTGCCAGCAGCCAATGGCGTAGGAGACCTAACTATGGCTACACCTTC	CASSQWRRRPNYGYTF
TRBV24-1	TRBJ2-3	NA	NA	TGTGCCACCAGTGATTTGCTCGCGGGCACAGATACGCAGTATTTT	CATSDLLAGTDTQYF
TRBV7-9	TRBJ1-3	NA	NA	TGTGCCAGCAGCTTAGCCGCAGGGGCTGGAAACACCATATATTTT	CASSLAAGAGNTIYF
TRBV5-1	TRBJ2-2	NA	TRBD1	TGCGCCAGCAGTCGGGACAGGGGACTTCACGGGGAGCTGTTTTTT	CASSRDRGLHGELFF
TRBV19	TRBJ2-7	NA	NA	TGTGCCAGTAGTGCGGGAAAAACCTACGAGCAGTACTTC	CASSAGKTYEQYF
TRBV28	TRBJ2-6	NA	NA	TGTGCCAGCAGTTTAGGCGAGACAGACTCTGGGGCCAACGTCCTGACTTTC	CASSLGETDSGANVLTF
TRBV6-5	TRBJ2-1	NA	NA	TGTGCCAGCAGTTACACTAGCTCGTACAATGAGCAGTTCTTC	CASSYTSSYNEQFF
TRBV6-2/TRBV6-3	TRBJ1-1	NA	NA	TGTGCCAGCAGTTTGGGGGGTGGCACTGAAGCTTTCTTT	CASSLGGGTEAFF
TRBV19	TRBJ2-7	NA	TRBD2	TGTGCCAGTAGGTACTCTCTAGCGGGAGAGTCCTACGAGCAGTACTTC	CASRYSLAGESYEQYF
TRBV10-3	TRBJ1-1	NA	NA	TGTGCCATCAGCGGGATGTCGGGATGGGGAACGGACACTGAAGCTTTCTTT	CAISGMSGWGTDTEAFF
TRBV10-3	TRBJ2-1	NA	TRBD2	TGTGCCATCAGTGGGCTTGTGGCGGGAGGCCCGTTGGGCTCCTACAATGAGCAGTTCTTC	CAISGLVAGGPLGSYNEQFF
TRBV10-2	TRBJ1-1	NA	NA	TGCGCCAGCTTCCTTTCAGGGAACACTGAAGCTTTCTTT	CASFLSGNTEAFF
TRBV13	TRBJ2-7	NA	TRBD1	TGTGCCAGCAGCCAGACAGGGGCGTACAACGAGCAGTACTTC	CASSQTGAYNEQYF
TRBV14	TRBJ2-7	NA	NA	TGTGCCAGCAGCCCGAGAGGGCCCCCCATCTTCGGAAGCTACGAGCAGTACTTC	CASSPRGPPIFGSYEQYF
TRBV9	TRBJ2-5	NA	NA	TGTGCCAGCACGGGGTTGGGAGAGACCCAGTACTTC	CASTGLGETQYF
TRBV7-9	TRBJ2-2	few	NA	TGTGCCAGCAGCCCCACTGGGGGGGGCGGCGGGGAGCTGTTTTTT	CASSPTGGGGGELFF
TRBV7-9	TRBJ2-5	NA	TRBD1	TGTGCCAGCAGCCGACAGGGACAAGAGACCCAGTACTTC	CASSRQGQETQYF
TRBV27	TRBJ2-4	NA	TRBD1	TGTGCCAGCAGCTCTTGGACAGGGGGTACTTCCCTCAAAAACATTCAGTACTTC	CASSSWTGGTSLKNIQYF
TRBV7-9	TRBJ2-3	NA	NA	TGTGCCAGCAGCTTTAGTTCTGGCACAGATACGCAGTATTTT	CASSFSSGTDTQYF
TRBV4-2	TRBJ2-7	NA	TRBD2	TGTGCCAGCAGCCAGGGGGGGTCCTACGAGCAGTACTTC	CASSQGGSYEQYF
TRBV7-9	TRBJ2-7	NA	NA	TGTGCCAGCAGCTTAGAGAGGCAGAGACAGCCGGACTTC	CASSLERQRQPDF
TRBV12-3/TRBV12-4	TRBJ2-7	NA	NA	TGTGCCAGCAGCGAGACAGCGACCTACGAGCAGTACTTC	CASSETATYEQYF
TRBV5-6	TRBJ2-7	large	NA	TGTGCCAGCAGCCACGGTTACGAGCAGTACTTC	CASSHGYEQYF
TRBV28	TRBJ2-7	NA	TRBD2	TGTGCCAGCAGTTCAAGCGGGAGGAACTACGAGCAGTACTTC	CASSSSGRNYEQYF
TRBV19	TRBJ1-1	NA	NA	TGTGCCAGGGGGTCTGTCGCGGGGACCAGGGAGGGTACTGAAGCTTTCTTT	CARGSVAGTREGTEAFF
TRBV28	TRBJ2-1	NA	NA	TGTGCCAGCAGTTTTTTGGCATTTTCAATCAATGAGCAGTTCTTC	CASSFLAFSINEQFF
TRBV2	TRBJ2-7	NA	NA	TGTGCCAGCAGTGAATACGGCCCTCTGCGAGCTAGCTTCTACGAGCAGTACTTC	CASSEYGPLRASFYEQYF
TRBV7-8	TRBJ2-3	NA	TRBD2	TGTGCCAGCAGCTCGATAGGGGGACTAGCGGGAGATAGGGCGAACACAGATACGCAGTATTTT	CASSSIGGLAGDRANTDTQYF
TRBV15	TRBJ1-5	NA	NA	TGTGCCACCAGCGAGACCACAGGGTACAATCAGCCCCAGCATTTT	CATSETTGYNQPQHF
TRBV11-2	TRBJ2-1	NA	NA	TGTGCCAGCAGCTCCCTCCGCGGGTCATCCAATGAGCAGTTCTTC	CASSSLRGSSNEQFF
TRBV27	TRBJ2-5	NA	TRBD2	TGTGCCAGCAGTTCCAACGGACTAGCGGGAGGACGGGAGACCCAGTACTTC	CASSSNGLAGGRETQYF
TRBV3-1/TRBV3-2	TRBJ2-7	NA	NA	TGTGCCAGCAGCCCCGACTTAGGCGGCTTGAACTCCTACGAGCAGTACTTC	CASSPDLGGLNSYEQYF
TRBV5-5	TRBJ1-1	NA	TRBD1	TGTGCCAGCAGCTTGGCCGGGGACAGGCGATACACTGAAGCTTTCTTT	CASSLAGDRRYTEAFF
TRBV19	TRBJ2-5	NA	NA	TGTGCCAGTAGGTCTCGACTTCAAGAGACCCAGTACTTC	CASRSRLQETQYF
TRBV7-6	TRBJ2-7	NA	TRBD1	TGTGCCAGCAGCCCCGGGACAGGCCTCTACGAGCAGTACTTC	CASSPGTGLYEQYF
TRBV28	TRBJ2-7	NA	TRBD2	TGTGCCAGCAGGCCCGGGACTAGCGATTTTGAGCAGTACTTC	CASRPGTSDFEQYF
TRBV5-1	TRBJ2-7	NA	TRBD1	TGCGCCAGCAGCGGGAGGACAGGGGCGCCCCTTAGGCAGTACTTC	CASSGRTGAPLRQYF
TRBV28	TRBJ1-1	NA	TRBD1	TGTGCCAGCAGAGAAGGGGGGACAGGAAACACTGAAGCTTTCTTT	CASREGGTGNTEAFF
TRBV4-1	TRBJ2-1	NA	NA	TGCGCCAGCAGGCGGACAGAAGTATACAATGAGCAGTTCTTC	CASRRTEVYNEQFF
TRBV7-9	TRBJ2-7	NA	TRBD1	TGTGCCAGCAGCCCGGCGACAGGGGGGGCCTACGAGCAGTACTTC	CASSPATGGAYEQYF
TRBV28	TRBJ2-1	NA	TRBD1	TGTGCCAGCAGCGGACAGGGTCCCTACAATGAGCAGTTCTTC	CASSGQGPYNEQFF
TRBV14	TRBJ2-7	NA	NA	TGTGCCAGCAGCCAAGGCTCCGGGAACTTGGACGAGCAGTACTTC	CASSQGSGNLDEQYF
TRBV28	TRBJ2-2	NA	TRBD2	TGTGCCAGCGGTGAAGGGACTAGCGGGATATCCGGGGAGCTGTTTTTT	CASGEGTSGISGELFF
TRBV7-3	TRBJ2-1	NA	NA	TGTGCCAGCAGCTTCGGACCCACAGGGAGCTCCTACAATGAGCAGTTCTTC	CASSFGPTGSSYNEQFF
TRBV9	TRBJ2-5	NA	TRBD2	TGTGCCAGCAGCGCGAGCGGGAGGGCGGAGACCCAGTACTTC	CASSASGRAETQYF
TRBV5-1	TRBJ2-1	few	TRBD2	TGCGCCAGCAGCTTTGGGACTAGAGTCGTCGATGAGCAGTTCTTC	CASSFGTRVVDEQFF
TRBV5-1	TRBJ1-1	NA	NA	TGCGCCAGCAGCTTGGCCGTGACATTCACTGAAGCTTTCTTT	CASSLAVTFTEAFF